Listed here are 23 T cell receptor beta chains from one sample, sequenced in a study of shared clonotypes between healthy human individuals. Sequencing was performed with immunoSEQ multiplex PCR; in TCRdb, only in-frame clones are kept and a portion is missing. The table includes over 2,000,000 clones, about 94% detected once. The naive CD8 population came from CD45RO-negative cells selected for CCR7, without terminally differentiated effector memory CD45RA+ cells. Sequencing was done on a sample of naive CD8+ T cells from PBMCs. These receptors were taken from a man aged 18 to 29 in good health. Some clones in this sample may be carry-over from other donors' samples.

This chain uses TRBV7-3 with TRBJ2-2; D not certain. V lost 5 bases and J lost 4, with 11 bases in between. The CDR3 covers 14 residues. From germline, CDR1 is SGHTA and CDR2 FQGTGA. The CDR3 here is CASSPYVGTGELFF. CDR3 sequence (DNA): TGTGCCAGCAGCCCCTATGTGGGCACCGGGGAGCTGTTTTTT.

The chain carries TRBV28 and TRBJ2-7; D might be TRBD1 (5 bases). V was pared by 10 bases and J by 2 bases, with 30 bases between. The CDR3 has 18 residues. Germline loops: CDR1 MDHEN, CDR2 SYDVKM. In DNA, the CDR3 is TGTGCCAACCACTTTGTTAAGGGGTCCGTTGGGCAAACCTACGAGCAGTACTTC. It translates to CANHFVKGSVGQTYEQYF.

V usage is TRBV19 and J usage is TRBJ2-7; TRBD1 matches at 8 bases. The CDR3 spans 13 residues. Germline CDR1 and CDR2: LNHDA and SQIVND (reference sequence). The V segment lost 10 bases and the J segment 2 bases; nucleotides outside the gene matches: 7. CDR3 sequence: CATEDRVAYEQYF. As DNA, the CDR3 is TGTGCCACCGAGGACAGGGTGGCCTACGAGCAGTACTTC.

This sequence joins TRBV11-2 and TRBJ2-7; D perhaps matches TRBD2 (5 bases). CDR1 SGHAT and CDR2 FQNNGV come from the germline V gene. This CDR3 contains 16 residues. V was pared by 1 base and J by 0 bases, with 13 bases between. Here the CDR3 DNA reads TGTGCCAGCAGCTTAGTCGGACTCTCCTCCTCCTACGAGCAGTACTTC. This translates into CASSLVGLSSSYEQYF.

The chain uses TRBV7-3 and TRBJ2-5, with 12 positions matching TRBD2. The V segment lost 5 bases and the J segment 1 base; nucleotides outside the gene matches: 5. The CDR3 is made up of 16 amino acids. Germline lookup yields CDR1 SGHTA and CDR2 FQGTGA. The CDR3 is CASSRGLAGLQETQYF. The CDR3 nucleotides are TGTGCCAGCAGCCGAGGACTAGCGGGACTCCAAGAGACCCAGTACTTC.

About this clone: The sample holds other DNA sequences that translate to the same CDR3. The V call is TRBV15, the J call TRBJ2-7, with D unclear. The CDR3 totals 14 residues. Germline values: CDR1 LNHNV, CDR2 YYDKDF (reference sequence). Trimming cost V 1 base and J 0 bases, with 7 bases left between them. The CDR3 sequence: CATSRAGSSYEQYF. CDR3 sequence (DNA): TGTGCCACCAGCAGAGCCGGCAGCTCCTACGAGCAGTACTTC.

The genes are TRBV10-3 and TRBJ2-1; 8 bases match TRBD1. V was pared by 6 bases and J by 5 bases, with 6 bases of the junction left unmatched. This CDR3 comprises 14 residues. Germline-derived CDR1 and CDR2 are ENHRY and SYGVKD. The CDR3: CAISSDRANNEQFF. The CDR3, as DNA: TGTGCCATCAGCTCGGACAGGGCAAACAATGAGCAGTTCTTC.

The rearrangement joins TRBV9 to TRBJ2-3; D is possibly TRBD1 or TRBD2 (6 bases each). V was shortened by 4 bases and J by 1 base, with 16 bases between the two germline ends. This CDR3 is 16 amino acids long. Germline loops: CDR1 SGDLS, CDR2 YYNGEE. The chain's CDR3 is CASSFEGGPGTDTQYF. The CDR3 DNA sequence: TGTGCCAGCAGCTTCGAGGGGGGCCCAGGCACAGATACGCAGTATTTT. The complete variable domain, with remaining parts taken from reference TRBV9 and TRBJ2-3, reads DSGVTQTPKHLITATGQRVTLRCSPRSGDLSVYWYQQSLDQGLQFLIQYYNGEERAKGNILERFSAQQFPDLHSELNLSSLELGDSALYFCASSFEGGPGTDTQYFGPGTRLTVL.

The chain has TRBV7-9 and TRBJ1-3; D call uncertain. The CDR3 extends over 15 amino acids. Germline CDR1 reads SEHNR; CDR2 reads FQNEAQ (reference sequence). Deletions cut 0 bases from V and 0 bases from J, with 6 bases between. CDR3 residues: CASSLAGNSGNTIYF. The CDR3 DNA reads TGTGCCAGCAGCTTAGCCGGAAACTCTGGAAACACCATATATTTT. The complete variable domain, with remaining parts taken from reference TRBV7-9 and TRBJ1-3, reads DTGVSQNPRHKITKRGQNVTFRCDPISEHNRLYWYRQTLGQGPEFLTYFQNEAQLEKSRLLSDRFSAERPKGSFSTLEIQRTEQGDSAMYLCASSLAGNSGNTIYFGEGSWLTVV.

The CDR3 protein is CASSLLLEGKLFF. In DNA, the CDR3 is TGTGCCAGCAGTTTATTGTTGGAGGGAAAACTGTTTTTT. The gene calls are TRBV27 and TRBJ1-4, with D unclear. The CDR3 is made up of 13 amino acids. CDR1 MNHEY and CDR2 SMNVEV come from the germline V gene (reference sequence). V dropped 1 base and J dropped 10 bases, with 10 bases sitting between them. Full variable domain (rest looked up from reference TRBV27 and TRBJ1-4): EAQVTQNPRYLITVTGKKLTVTCSQNMNHEYMSWYRQDPGLGLRQIYYSMNVEVTDKGDVPEGYKVSRKEKRNFPLILESPSPNQTSLYFCASSLLLEGKLFFGSGTQLSVL.

The CDR3 spells CASSSHGYEQYF. CDR3 coding DNA: TGTGCCAGCAGTTCGCACGGCTACGAGCAGTACTTC. The chain uses TRBV27 and TRBJ2-7, with D uncertain. Trimming cost V 4 bases and J 3 bases, with 7 bases left between them. The CDR3 runs 12 residues. Germline CDR1 reads MNHEY; CDR2 reads SMNVEV (reference sequence).

The rearrangement joins TRBV29-1 to TRBJ1-2; 10 bases agree with TRBD1. The junction had 10 bases not matched to a gene; V was cut back by 7 bases and J by 5 bases. The CDR3 sequence is 14 residues long. The V gene's germline CDR1 is SQVTM and CDR2 ANQGSEA. DNA of the CDR3: TGCAGCGCCCTCGGTCGGGACAGGGGATATGGCTACACCTTC. This translates into CSALGRDRGYGYTF.

This clone has a single count. This sample also contains other DNA sequences that code for the same CDR3. The V and J genes are TRBV5-1 and TRBJ2-7; possibly TRBD1 for D (6 bases). Per the germline V gene, CDR1 is SGHRS and CDR2 is YFSETQ. The CDR3 has 14 amino acids. Trimming took off 0 bases at V and 1 base at J, with 8 bases between the two ends. CDR3 sequence (DNA): TGCGCCAGCAGCTTGGGGGGGCCTTCCTACGAGCAGTACTTC. It translates to CASSLGGPSYEQYF. Based on the CDR3 plus reference TRBV5-1 and TRBJ2-7, the full variable domain is KAGVTQTPRYLIKTRGQQVTLSCSPISGHRSVSWYQQTPGQGLQFLFEYFSETQRNKGNFPGRFSGRQFSNSRSEMNVSTLELGDSALYLCASSLGGPSYEQYFGPGTRLTVT.

This rearrangement joins TRBV19 to TRBJ1-1; tentatively, D is TRBD1 (6 bases). The germline gives CDR1 LNHDA, CDR2 SQIVND (reference sequence). V was clipped by 10 bases and J by 1 base, with 10 bases between them. The CDR3 consists of 12 residues. In nucleotides, the CDR3 is TGTGCCACACAGGGACCGAACACTGAAGCTTTCTTT. Translated: CATQGPNTEAFF.

This chain joins TRBV5-1 and TRBJ2-1; no definite D call. Trimming cost V 0 bases and J 5 bases, with 9 bases left between them. The germline V gene encodes CDR1 SGHRS and CDR2 YFSETQ. The CDR3 spans 14 residues. CDR3: CASSLVAPNNEQFF. CDR3 DNA sequence: TGCGCCAGCAGCTTGGTGGCCCCTAACAATGAGCAGTTCTTC.

The CDR3 sequence: CASSLDRGRTYEQYF. CDR3 nucleotides: TGTGCCAGCAGCCTCGACAGGGGGAGGACCTACGAGCAGTACTTC. The chain has TRBV5-5 and TRBJ2-7; the match to TRBD1 covers 9 bases. The CDR3 has 15 amino acids. Germline CDR1 and CDR2: SGHKS and YYEKEE (reference sequence). V trimming: 4 bases; J trimming: 2 bases; junction bases outside the gene matches: 7.

J is TRBJ2-2 and V is TRBV19; TRBD1 is a possible D gene (5 bases). Per the germline V gene, CDR1 is LNHDA and CDR2 is SQIVND (reference sequence). The germline V and J ends were trimmed by 1 base and 3 bases, with 9 bases remaining between them. The CDR3 totals 15 residues. CDR3 DNA sequence: TGTGCCAGTAGTATAGTGTCAGGGTACACCGGGGAGCTGTTTTTT. This sequence encodes CASSIVSGYTGELFF.

The V call is TRBV4-2, the J call TRBJ2-2, with 10 bases that match TRBD2. CDR1 LGHNA and CDR2 YNFKEQ come from the germline V gene. The CDR3 has 16 residues. V shed 2 bases, J shed 4 bases, and the junction held 4 bases outside the gene matches. CDR3 nucleotide sequence: TGTGCCAGCAGCCAATTTAGCGGGAGGCCCACCGGGGAGCTGTTTTTT. Protein: CASSQFSGRPTGELFF.

The chain couples TRBV5-4 to TRBJ2-4; TRBD1 might be the D (5 bases). Germline-derived CDR1 and CDR2 are SGHNT and YYREEE (reference sequence). CDR3 length equals 15 residues. Trimming left V 4 bases short and J 0 bases short, with 11 bases between. CDR3 sequence reads: CASSADTVAKNIQYF. CDR3 nucleotides: TGTGCCAGCAGCGCGGACACCGTAGCCAAAAACATTCAGTACTTC.

The rearrangement links TRBV9 to TRBJ2-1; 9 positions agree with TRBD2. The V and J ends lost 2 bases and 7 bases, in that order; junction bases with no gene match: 16. The CDR3 spans 18 residues. Germline CDR1 reads SGDLS; CDR2 reads YYNGEE. The CDR3 reads CASSVSSGTTQIGNEQFF. The DNA of the CDR3 is TGTGCCAGCAGCGTCTCTAGCGGGACTACCCAAATCGGGAATGAGCAGTTCTTC.

In its sample, this clone was seen a few times. The gene calls are TRBV10-2 and TRBJ2-7; 9 bases agree with TRBD1. In germline, CDR1 is WSHSY, CDR2 SAAADI. V shed 6 bases, J shed 2 bases, and the junction held 5 bases outside the gene matches. The CDR3 covers 14 residues. Here the CDR3 DNA reads TGCGCCAGCAGGGACAGGGGATCTCCCTACGAGCAGTACTTC. This codes for CASRDRGSPYEQYF.

To note about this clone: Other nucleotide sequences in the sample specify the same CDR3. The CDR3 protein is CASSLGLRNEQFF. CDR3 in DNA: TGTGCCAGCAGCTTGGGACTACGCAATGAGCAGTTCTTC. This chain connects TRBV11-2 to TRBJ2-1, with 7 bases aligning to TRBD2. Germline-derived CDR1 and CDR2 are SGHAT and FQNNGV. V lost 3 bases, J lost 6 bases, and 2 bases stayed unmatched. The CDR3 sequence is 13 residues long.

V and J are TRBV25-1 and TRBJ2-1; no clear D gene. Germline V gene data show CDR1 as MGHDK and CDR2 as SYGVNS. Trimming left V 0 bases short and J 1 base short, with 13 bases between. The CDR3 runs to 17 residues. The CDR3 region has the DNA TGTGCCAGCAGTGAATACCGGGTAGGGCTATCCTACAATGAGCAGTTCTTC. It yields the protein CASSEYRVGLSYNEQFF.